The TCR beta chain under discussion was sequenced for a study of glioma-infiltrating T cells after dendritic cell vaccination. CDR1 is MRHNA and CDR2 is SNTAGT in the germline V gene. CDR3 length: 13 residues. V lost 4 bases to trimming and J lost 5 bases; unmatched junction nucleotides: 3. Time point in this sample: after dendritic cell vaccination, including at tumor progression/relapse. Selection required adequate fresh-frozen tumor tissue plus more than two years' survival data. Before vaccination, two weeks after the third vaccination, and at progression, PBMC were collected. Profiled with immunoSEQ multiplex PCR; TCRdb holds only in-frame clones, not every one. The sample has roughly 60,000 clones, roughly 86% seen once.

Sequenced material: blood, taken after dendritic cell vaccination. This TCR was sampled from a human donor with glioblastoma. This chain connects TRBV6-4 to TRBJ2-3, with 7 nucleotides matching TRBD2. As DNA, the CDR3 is TGTGCCAGCAGTGCGGCTAGCGGAGATACGCAGTATTTT. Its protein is CASSAASGDTQYF.